These 8 T cell receptor beta chains came from one sample sequenced in a study of sequential checkpoint blockade in melanoma. The table came from immunoSEQ multiplex PCR; TCRdb's copy has only in-frame clones and leaves some out. The repertoire has around 15,000 clones, around 77% of them found once; the top ten carry about 30%. Treatment denoted: randomized to nivolumab then ipilimumab (arm A) or the reverse (arm B). The source material was CD8+ T cells sorted from blood (inferred from file names), sampled from a patient given nivolumab and ipilimumab in sequence. The source of these receptors is a human donor with melanoma.

The chain joins TRBV6-5 to TRBJ2-1; a weak D match, TRBD2 (5 bases). CDR1 is MNHEY, CDR2 SVGAGI, per germline. This CDR3 has 12 amino acids. Trimming took 5 bases from V and 7 from J, leaving 9 bases between them. CDR3 nucleotides: TGTGCCAGCAGTCCGGACTGGAATGAGCAGTTCTTC. This sequence encodes CASSPDWNEQFF.

The V gene is TRBV2, the J gene TRBJ2-2, with D maybe TRBD2 (5 bases). The V end was cut by 3 bases, the J end by 3 bases, with 14 bases between. The CDR3 has 16 residues. Germline V CDR1 and CDR2: SNHLY, FYNNEI. CDR3 nucleotides: TGTGCCAGCAGTGAGATTGGCGGAGGCCACACCGGGGAGCTGTTTTTT. Amino acids: CASSEIGGGHTGELFF.

The chain has TRBV25-1 and TRBJ2-2; D is possibly TRBD2 (5 bases). Trimming pared 4 bases from V and 5 bases from J, leaving 11 bases between. Germline CDR1 MGHDK, CDR2 SYGVNS. The CDR3 consists of 14 residues. This chain's CDR3 is CASSGLADTGELFF. As DNA, the CDR3 is TGTGCCAGCAGTGGTCTAGCTGATACCGGGGAGCTGTTTTTT.

This clone was counted a single time. The CDR3 ends on some other residue instead of the conserved phenylalanine or tryptophan, so this is likely a read error. The chain employs TRBV4-2 and TRBJ1-2, with D possibly being TRBD1 (6 bases). V lost 3 bases to trimming and J lost 1 base, with 15 bases between them. This CDR3 has 16 amino acids. Germline V lookup: CDR1 LGHNA, CDR2 YNFKEQ. CDR3 residues: CASSHGRDKDNYGYTL. The CDR3 DNA sequence: TGTGCCAGCAGCCACGGACGGGACAAAGATAACTATGGCTACACCCTC.

The chain uses TRBV7-9 and TRBJ2-5; D possibly corresponds to TRBD2 (5 bases). The V end lost 4 bases, the J end lost 5 bases, and 17 bases lay between the germline ends. This CDR3 spans 15 amino acids. Germline V lookup: CDR1 SEHNR, CDR2 FQNEAQ (reference sequence). The CDR3 nucleotides are TGTGCCAGCAGCTCCGCAACGGCCCGAGGGGAGACCCAGTACTTC. Its translation is CASSSATARGETQYF.

The chain joins TRBV30 to TRBJ1-2; D call uncertain. The germline CDR1 and CDR2 sequences are GTSNPN and SVGIG (reference sequence). This CDR3 has 12 residues. The V end lost 5 bases, the J end lost 7 bases, and 14 bases lay between the germline ends. The CDR3 coding sequence is TGTGCCTGGGAGGGTCCAACGGGTGGCTACACCTTC. Translating gives CAWEGPTGGYTF.

V is TRBV29-1 and J is TRBJ2-7; perhaps TRBD2 as D (7 bases). V lost 6 bases and J lost 3, with 21 bases in between. CDR1 and CDR2 from the germline V gene are SQVTM and ANQGSEA. CDR3 length: 15 amino acids. As DNA, the CDR3 is TGCAGCGTAGAGTTACAGGGCGGGGGAATCTACGAGCAGTACTTC. Residues: CSVELQGGGIYEQYF.

V gene TRBV6-5 combines with J gene TRBJ2-7, with a tentative D call TRBD1 (5 bases). Deletions cut 6 bases from V and 2 bases from J, with 11 bases between. The CDR3 runs to 13 residues. The germline CDR1 and CDR2 sequences are MNHEY and SVGAGI. For the CDR3, the DNA is TGTGCCAGCAGCCCGACAGAGACCTACGAGCAGTACTTC. This translates into CASSPTETYEQYF.